The clone carrying this T cell receptor beta chain was recorded only once. The data originate from a study of blood T cell repertoires in COVID-19. This table comes from immunoSEQ multiplex PCR, and its TCRdb copy is limited to in-frame clones, with some not included. The table shows 250,000 to 350,000 clones, with over 75% occurring only once. The CDR3 has 15 residues. CDR1 is SGDLS, CDR2 YYNGEE, per germline. Germline trimming cut 0 bases from V and 5 bases from J; bases unmatched to any gene: 3. This clonotype was obtained from a woman in her twenties or thirties with COVID-19, enrolled during active disease. Material: peripheral blood. The chain is built from TRBV9 and TRBJ2-1; 9 nucleotides align to TRBD2. CDR3 DNA: TGTGCCAGCAGCGTAGGAGCGGGAGGCAACAATGAGCAGTTCTTC. Its protein is CASSVGAGGNNEQFF.